This T cell receptor beta chain is drawn from a study of blood T cell dynamics during melanoma immunotherapy. This table comes from immunoSEQ multiplex PCR, and its TCRdb copy is limited to in-frame clones, with some not included. The sample holds about 19,000 clones, 70% to 90% seen once. Study-wide points: Whether repertoire-driving clones were melanoma-specific could not be determined.

To note about this clone: Antigen unknown.

Time point defined: week 3, after first cycle of checkpoint inhibitor. One draw preceded checkpoint blockade; another followed its first cycle at week 3. At 12 weeks after first infusion, RECIST 1.1 defined response for most patients. Prior systemic cancer therapy, immunosuppressant use and other active malignancies excluded patients. Germline V gene lookup returns CDR1 SEHNR and CDR2 FQNEAQ (reference sequence). This CDR3 has 12 amino acids. The V end lost 1 base, the J end lost 7 bases, and 5 bases lay between the germline ends. This receptor was taken from a human donor with melanoma. The chain links TRBV7-9 to TRBJ2-1; unclear D gene. This specimen consisted of blood, obtained from a patient treated with checkpoint blockade. The CDR3 bases are TGTGCCAGCAGCTTAGTTGGGAATGAGCAGTTCTTC. Protein product: CASSLVGNEQFF.